This T cell receptor beta chain emerged from a study of T-cell reconstitution after alpha-beta-depleted transplantation in children. Study-wide results and caveats: Several hundred rapidly expanded clones from non-depleted graft cells reportedly supplied alpha-beta T cells about two months post-transplant.

TCRbeta library construction was performed incorporating unique molecular identifiers. TCRdb independently ran MiXCR on the PCR reads; one entry per CDR3 protein. The sample consists of a few hundred thousand distinct CDR3 sequences, 13% of them appearing once. Only a few counts were recorded for this clonotype. The target antigen is unknown. Germline CDR1 and CDR2: SGDLS and YYNGEE. V was clipped by 3 bases and J by 5 bases; unmatched bases: 18. The CDR3 sequence is 18 residues long. The material was PBMCs, mostly from graft donor cells, obtained 360 days after TCRalphabeta/CD19-depleted stem cell transplant. The TCR was taken from a male patient between 10 and 17 years old who had a stem cell transplant for acute myeloid leukemia, so the T cells may come from the graft donor. This sequence joins TRBV9 and TRBJ2-7, with 9 nucleotides matching TRBD2. Here the CDR3 reads CASSAGGASGVIPNEQYF. The CDR3 coding sequence is TGTGCCAGCAGCGCGGGGGGGGCTAGCGGGGTGATTCCGAACGAGCAGTACTTC.